The entry below describes one T cell receptor (beta chain). The antigen is unknown. CDR1 and CDR2 from the germline V gene are SGHRS and YFSETQ. CDR3 size: 16 residues. The ends lost 4 bases at V and 6 bases at J; junction bases unmatched: 12. The sample is drawn from a study of radiation and T cells in renal cell carcinoma. Overall study findings and caveats: Baseline intratumoral clonotype presence is unknown without pretreatment biopsies.

Generated by immunoSEQ multiplex PCR, the TCRdb table keeps only in-frame clones and is missing some. Altogether about 77,000 clones are present, approximately 87% being singletons, with the ten largest covering around 2.5%. Time point of the sample: blood 4 weeks post-SBRT, at nephrectomy. The treatment is: 15 Gy SBRT to primary tumor, nephrectomy 4 weeks later. This renal cell carcinoma was of the clear cell type. The material was blood, obtained from a patient whose treatment included radiotherapy and nephrectomy. This receptor was taken from an older woman with renal cell carcinoma. V gene TRBV5-1 combines with J gene TRBJ1-2, with TRBD1 matching over 10 bases. The CDR3 DNA follows: TGCGCCAGCAGCCCCACCCGGGACAGGGGTTCCCATGGCTACACCTTC. It encodes CASSPTRDRGSHGYTF.